Included here is one TCR beta chain sequence, with context. The sample carries other DNA sequences with the same CDR3. These data belong to a study of control samples from healthy donors and cancer patients. Germline CDR1 reads MGHRA; CDR2 reads YSYEKL. There are 15 residues in the CDR3. V was pared by 0 bases and J by 5 bases, with 8 bases between. Generated by immunoSEQ multiplex PCR, the TCRdb table keeps only in-frame clones and is missing some. The profile shows 150,000 to 200,000 clones, around 91% of them singletons. The chain has TRBV4-1 and TRBJ1-6; D is ambiguous. The clonotype originates from a woman in her twenties or thirties in good health. The sequenced sample was blood. CDR3: CASSQDRQDNSPLHF. Written as DNA, the CDR3 is TGCGCCAGCAGCCAAGATCGCCAAGATAATTCACCCCTCCACTTT.